This TCR beta chain stems from a study of shared clonotypes between healthy human individuals (dated by TCRdb to 2020 to 2022). As for the study more broadly: The cohort included a few men and a couple of women between 18 and 49 years of age. Each donor's leukapheresis produced roughly between about 0.9 and 9.5 billion PBMCs. For each donor, three plates each were used for CD4 naive and CD4 memory, two plates were used for CD8 naive, and one plate was used for CD8 memory. To increase sequencing depth and limit assay-specific biases, different laboratories used diverse techniques to prepare libraries and sequence TCR repertoires. To estimate repertoire size and how much clonotypes are shared between individuals, the study performed deep sequencing of blood TCR repertoires from about 5 healthy adults.

Study-wide conclusions, independent of this receptor: Because the study included only a small number of donors, the genetic and exposure-history diversity represented was limited. Estimated clonotype richness was generally larger for naive than for memory subsets. Sampling was restricted to blood, and TCR repertoires in tissues likely differ from the TCR repertoires found in blood. Across four donors, around 5% of naive CD4, roughly 3.8% of naive CD8, 2% to 2.5% of memory CD4, and under 0.45% of memory CD8 clonotypes were shared. Even with the large sequencing depth, rarefaction of the sorted-subset datasets indicated that sequencing was incomplete. Clonotypes shared by all four sorted-subset donors showed higher generation probabilities than non-shared clonotypes. Based on pairwise subsampling, the degree of clonotype sharing among donors was expected to be affected by sequencing depth.

Worth noting for this clone: Its antigen has not been determined. Base qualities are not recorded, but no much larger clone differs from it by a single base.

Using the deep immunoSEQ assay, TCR CDR3 regions were amplified from genomic DNA by multiplex PCR. For each cell subset, the extracted genomic DNA was distributed evenly across all wells of several immunoSEQ 96-well plates, and each plate served as one replicate. Each replicate PCR for sorted subsets received about 220 ng genomic DNA, equal to tens of thousands of T cell genomes. The purified libraries were quantified using a Qubit 3.0 fluorometer, sized with a Bioanalyzer 2100, and then quantified again using the KAPA Library Quantification kit. A separate single-read 150-cycle Illumina NextSeq 550 flow cell was used to sequence each immunoSEQ 96-well plate. Under the source paper's analysis protocol: The immunoSEQ output contained only junctional sequences without quality scores, so filtering could not match that applied to full-length reads. To assign V/J genes and CDR3, sequences were annotated using PyIR, a Python wrapper for IgBLAST v1.9, with IMGT germline references. Reads were removed for weak V/J assignments (E-value above 1e-6), missing CDR3, stop codons, out-of-frame junctions, or ambiguous translated residues. A V3J clonotype was defined by an identical inferred V gene, J gene, and CDR3 amino acid sequence. Percentage overlap between repertoires was computed as shared unique clonotypes divided by the size of the smaller repertoire. Richness of each repertoire was evaluated using RTK rarefaction, the Chao1 estimator, and Recon v2.1 estimates of unobserved clonotypes. OLGA was used to compute generation probabilities for all TCRbeta clonotypes that the gDNA method yielded from a handful of donors. This immuneACCESS table, as held by TCRdb, lists in-frame sequences with V and J called but not all clones. Of the missing ones, under half trace to an unresolved V gene in checked studies; the others have no known cause. That table is the source of V, J and clone size, and D and trimming were worked out from the DNA. The sample yields around 2,000,000 clones; about 95% were counted once. The top ten hold about 1.1% of the sample.

Trimming costs V 1 base and J 3 bases, and their ends lie 6 bases apart. From the cysteine up to the phenylalanine, the CDR3 has a length of 13 residues. Of all the DNA, just the CDR3 is kept, 39 bases in frame from base 1. Taken from the germline V gene, the CDR1 and CDR2 loops are MNHNS and SASEGT. CD8 naive samples were obtained by positive selection for CCR7 among CD45RO-negative cells, yielding a CD45RA+CCR7+ population from which TemRA cells were excluded. Healthy HIV-negative adults with no recently reported acute infections or vaccinations were included as donors. Every donor was a Caucasian adult living in Nashville, Tennessee, USA. Blood was obtained by leukapheresis, after which PBMCs were separated by Ficoll-Histopaque density gradient centrifugation and cryopreserved in liquid nitrogen vapor phase. Analytical flow cytometry was used to check the purity and quantity of each magnetically sorted T cell population. Genomic DNA was isolated from each sorted fraction and quantified by UV absorbance on a Nanodrop 2000c.

The receptor chain draws on TRBV6-1 and TRBJ1-1, with a tentative D gene TRBD1 over 5 matching bases. Specimen: naive CD8+ T cells sorted from blood. In light of the paper, this sample's cell subset or site label describes: CD45RA+CCR7+. The TCR originated in a man younger than 30 in good health. In nucleotides, the sequence is TGTGCCAGCAGTGAAGACAGGTACACTGAAGCTTTCTTT. It is translated as CASSEDRYTEAFF.